This T cell receptor (beta chain) emerged from a study of shared clonotypes between healthy human individuals. For the study at large: Per donor, three plates held CD4 naive cells, three held CD4 memory, two held CD8 naive and one held CD8 memory.

General study results and limits: Among non-shared clonotypes, generation probabilities were lower than among those shared by all four donors. Compared with memory subsets, naive subsets generally had larger estimated richness.

In regard to this clone: Its antigen is not identified.

The CDR3 loop spans 15 amino acids. The J segment lost 4 bases and the V segment lost 1 base, leaving 6 bases of the junction unmatched. Per the germline V gene, CDR1 is SGHTA and CDR2 is FQGNSA. The data were produced by immunoSEQ multiplex PCR, yet TCRdb's version contains in-frame clones alone and is incomplete. The table includes under 650,000 clones, approximately 95% detected once. The source of this sequence is a woman in her 30s in good health. The chain couples TRBV7-2 to TRBJ1-2; 7 bases are shared with TRBD1. Sequences were obtained from naive CD4+ T cells sorted from blood. Subset defined: CD45RA+ positively selected. CDR3 nucleotides: TGTGCCAGCAGCTTAGGCGACAGGGCTACCTATGGCTACACCTTC. This translates into CASSLGDRATYGYTF.